The 19 T cell receptor beta chains below come from one sample, sequenced in a study of shared clonotypes between healthy human individuals. Profiled with immunoSEQ multiplex PCR; TCRdb holds only in-frame clones, not every one. The sample records some 2 million clones, over 85% being singletons. Sequencing was performed on naive CD4+ T cells sorted from blood. Documented subset: CD45RA+ positively selected. The receptors originated from a man between 18 and 29 years old in good health.

Here the CDR3 reads CASSSISVSQGGYEQYF. CDR3 sequence (DNA): TGCGCCAGCAGCTCGATTAGCGTTTCTCAGGGGGGCTACGAGCAGTACTTC. The chain recombines TRBV5-1 with TRBJ2-7; maybe TRBD1 (7 bases). Trimming pared 3 bases from V and 3 bases from J, leaving 22 bases between. This CDR3 spans 17 amino acids. The germline CDR1 and CDR2 sequences are SGHRS and YFSETQ.

Worth noting for this clone: An end of the junction differs from the germline gene, which may be a read error. The chain is built from TRBV10-3 and TRBJ1-2; D remains unclear. Per the germline V gene, CDR1 is ENHRY and CDR2 is SYGVKD. This CDR3 region has 13 residues. CDR3: CAISDGPNDGYTF. CDR3 coding DNA: TGTGCCATCAGTGATGGACCTAACGATGGCTACACCTTC.

Notes on this clone: This specimen includes other DNA sequences encoding the same CDR3. The chain carries TRBV28 and TRBJ1-6; TRBD1 matches 9 bases. CDR3 size: 13 residues. CDR1 is MDHEN and CDR2 is SYDVKM in the germline V gene. The trim removed 7 bases at V and 7 bases at J, leaving 2 bases unmatched. The CDR3 DNA reads TGTGCCAGCAAAGGACAGGGGAATTCACCCCTCCACTTT. This sequence encodes CASKGQGNSPLHF.

The chain links TRBV14 to TRBJ2-2, with 8 nucleotides matching TRBD1. The CDR3 has 16 residues. J was trimmed by 6 bases and V by 6 bases; bases with no gene match: 12. Germline CDR1 and CDR2: SGHDN and FVKESK. CDR3 sequence (DNA): TGTGCCAGCAGTCCGCTGGGACAGGCGGGCCCCGGGGAGCTGTTTTTT. This codes for CASSPLGQAGPGELFF.

The chain combines TRBV18 with TRBJ2-7, with D unclear. CDR1 and CDR2 from the germline V gene are KGHSH and LQKENI. CDR3 length: 14 residues. V shed 2 bases and J shed 4 bases, with 12 bases lying between them. Written as DNA, the CDR3 is TGTGCCAGCTCACCAGGGATACAGATTTACGAGCAGTACTTC. Translation: CASSPGIQIYEQYF.

This clone was detected once. The chain uses TRBV7-9 and TRBJ2-7, with 8 nucleotides matching TRBD2. This CDR3 has 16 amino acids. Trimming cost V 0 bases and J 2 bases; bases outside gene matches: 6. Germline V gene lookup returns CDR1 SEHNR and CDR2 FQNEAQ (reference sequence). CDR3 loop: CASSLARGLATYEQYF. The CDR3 DNA sequence: TGTGCCAGCAGCTTAGCGCGCGGACTAGCAACCTACGAGCAGTACTTC.

This chain connects TRBV11-2 to TRBJ1-4; D gene uncertain. The V and J ends lost 2 bases and 5 bases respectively, with 9 bases between them. The CDR3 is made up of 14 amino acids. Per germline, CDR1 SGHAT and CDR2 FQNNGV. The CDR3 coding sequence is TGTGCCAGCAGCTTACGGTATCTCAATGAAAAACTGTTTTTT. Translated, it gives CASSLRYLNEKLFF.

This clone was seen a few times. The chain uses TRBV27 and TRBJ1-3; perhaps TRBD1 as D (5 bases). The CDR3 sequence is 16 residues long. Trimming cost V 7 bases and J 0 bases, with 16 bases left between them. Germline CDR1 is MNHEY and CDR2 is SMNVEV (reference sequence). CDR3 loop: CASKSLDISSGNTIYF. The DNA of the CDR3 is TGTGCCAGCAAGAGTTTGGACATCTCCTCTGGAAACACCATATATTTT.

In the case of this clone: Other DNA sequences in this specimen translate into the identical CDR3. The chain combines TRBV6-5 with TRBJ2-1; 9 bases agree with TRBD1. The CDR3 contains 14 residues. CDR1 is MNHEY, CDR2 SVGAGI, per germline. J gave up 3 bases and V 6 bases, and 3 bases lay outside the gene matches. In DNA form, the CDR3 reads TGTGCCAGCAGCCGGGGACAGGGCTACAATGAGCAGTTCTTC. Residues: CASSRGQGYNEQFF.

The chain carries TRBV7-2 and TRBJ1-1, with D tentatively TRBD1 (5 bases). Germline CDR1 SGHTA, CDR2 FQGNSA. Between the trimmed V and J ends, which lost 5 bases and 2 bases, there was a span of 15 bases. The CDR3 is made up of 15 amino acids. The CDR3 DNA reads as TGTGCCAGCAGCGCGAGACAGATTTTTAACACTGAAGCTTTCTTT. Residues: CASSARQIFNTEAFF.

This clone was observed once. V usage is TRBV6-6 and J usage is TRBJ2-1; D call uncertain. Between the trimmed V and J ends, which lost 2 bases and 3 bases, there was a span of 5 bases. Germline CDR1 reads MNHNY; CDR2 reads SVGAGI (reference sequence). This CDR3 is 13 amino acids long. The CDR3 is CASSYERYNEQFF. The CDR3 nucleotides read TGTGCCAGCAGTTACGAACGCTACAATGAGCAGTTCTTC.

V usage is TRBV6-1 and J usage is TRBJ2-1; D is uncertain. The CDR3 contains 14 residues. The V end lost 4 bases, the J end lost 2 bases, and 9 bases lay between the germline ends. CDR1 and CDR2 from the germline V gene are MNHNS and SASEGT. The CDR3 loop reads CASSATKPYNEQFF. The CDR3, as DNA: TGTGCCAGCAGTGCGACAAAACCCTACAATGAGCAGTTCTTC.

The sample holds one count of this clone. The CDR3 protein is CASSPGSPYEQYF. DNA of the CDR3: TGTGCCAGCAGCCCAGGGAGCCCCTACGAGCAGTACTTC. This chain links TRBV14 with TRBJ2-7, with D perhaps assigned TRBD1 or TRBD2 (5 bases each). CDR3 size: 13 residues. The germline V gene has CDR1 SGHDN and CDR2 FVKESK. V shed 4 bases and J shed 2 bases, with 9 bases lying between them.

This clone was counted a single time. The V and J genes are TRBV7-9 and TRBJ1-3, with D unclear. Germline CDR1 SEHNR, CDR2 FQNEAQ (reference sequence). This CDR3 is 16 amino acids long. Trimming cost V 1 base and J 2 bases, with 12 bases left between them. CDR3 protein: CASSLGAAVAGNTIYF. CDR3 sequence (DNA): TGTGCCAGCAGCTTAGGGGCGGCGGTGGCTGGAAACACCATATATTTT.

Of note for this clone: This could be a read error, since a much larger clone is one nucleotide away. The sample has other DNA sequences that encode this CDR3 too. The chain employs TRBV5-1 and TRBJ2-3, with TRBD1 as a possible D gene (6 bases). The CDR3 is made up of 14 amino acids. Germline assignment: CDR1 SGHRS and CDR2 YFSETQ. Trimming shortened V by 4 bases and J by 1 base, and 10 bases separated the two germline ends. The CDR3 nucleotides read TGCGCCAGCAGCCTCGGACAGCGCACAGATACGCAGTATTTT. Its protein is CASSLGQRTDTQYF.

The chain has TRBV6-5 and TRBJ2-7, with unresolved D. Germline V gene lookup returns CDR1 MNHEY and CDR2 SVGAGI. V gave up 0 bases and J gave up 5 bases, with 11 bases separating them. The CDR3 covers 14 residues. CDR3 DNA: TGTGCCAGCAGTTACTCGTGGCGGCAGGACGAGCAGTACTTC. Translated, it gives CASSYSWRQDEQYF.

The J gene is TRBJ2-4, the V gene TRBV9; 9 positions agree with TRBD1. The CDR3 length is 15 residues. J lost 8 bases, V lost 4 bases, and 10 bases had no gene match. Germline V gives CDR1 SGDLS, CDR2 YYNGEE. Here the CDR3 DNA reads TGTGCCAGCAGCCTCCGGACAGGGGCCAATGACATTCAGTACTTC. Translated: CASSLRTGANDIQYF.

This chain connects TRBV18 to TRBJ2-5; weak D call: TRBD1 (5 bases). Germline V gives CDR1 KGHSH, CDR2 LQKENI. Trimming cost V 8 bases and J 4 bases, with 8 bases left between them. The CDR3 has 11 residues. DNA for the CDR3: TGTGCCAGCCTAAGGGGAGAGACCCAGTACTTC. It codes for CASLRGETQYF.

The rearrangement joins TRBV18 to TRBJ1-2; D is unresolved. This CDR3 spans 14 amino acids. The germline V gene has CDR1 KGHSH and CDR2 LQKENI. The ends were cut back, 4 bases at V and 5 bases at J, with 14 bases in the middle. CDR3 nucleotide sequence: TGTGCCAGCTCACTTTCCGAGGCGGGATATGGCTACACCTTC. Protein: CASSLSEAGYGYTF.